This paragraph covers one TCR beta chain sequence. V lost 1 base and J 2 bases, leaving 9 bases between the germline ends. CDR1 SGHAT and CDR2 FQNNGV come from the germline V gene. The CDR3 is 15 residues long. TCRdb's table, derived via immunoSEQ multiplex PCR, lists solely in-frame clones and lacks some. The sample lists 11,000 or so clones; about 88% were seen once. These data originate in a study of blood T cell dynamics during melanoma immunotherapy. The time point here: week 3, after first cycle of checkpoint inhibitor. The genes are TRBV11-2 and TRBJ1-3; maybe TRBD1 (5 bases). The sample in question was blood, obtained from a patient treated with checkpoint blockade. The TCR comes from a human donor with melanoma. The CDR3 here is CASSLVGGAGNTIYF. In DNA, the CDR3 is TGTGCCAGCAGCTTAGTCGGGGGGGCTGGAAACACCATATATTTT.